This record looks at one T cell receptor beta chain sequence and its context. The antigen this receptor binds is unknown. No base quality information exists; no much larger clone differs at one position. The library was produced with the immunoSEQ multiplex PCR assay. In most patients, genomic DNA was isolated using the Qiagen DNeasy Blood and Tissue Kit and sent frozen to Adaptive Biotechnologies for TCR sequencing. High-throughput TCR-beta CDR3 sequencing of genomic DNA from most patients was performed by Adaptive Biotechnologies. Turning to the authors' computational methods: Adaptive's ImmunoSEQ software supplied the TCR sequencing data for 18 patients, while MiXCR and VDJtools were used to process a few other patients. To correct CD4 versus CD8 sorting errors, any sequence found in both subsets at a frequency ratio below 5:1 was removed. CDR3 nucleotide sequences shared between donor and recipient were removed because the origin of such sequences could not be assigned. At least 2-fold expansion over unstimulated cells and a minimum CFSE-low frequency of 0.002% (template counts) or 0.001% (read counts) were required for clones to be classified as alloreactive. Clones detected in sequenced pre-transplant spleen, lymph node, or MLR CFSE-low populations of the donor or recipient were defined as mappable. The cumulative frequency of alloreactive clones was calculated as a percentage of all sequences, weighted by copy number. TCRdb's version of the immuneACCESS table is confined to in-frame rearrangements and falls short of the full clone set. An unresolved V gene accounts for under half of the shortfall where checked; the remainder is of unknown origin. The V and J calls and clone size come from that table; D and trimming were worked out from the DNA. The sample profile shows 120,000 or so clones; 93% of them were found once. 0.5% to 0.6% of the sample is taken by the ten largest.

The time point label for this specimen denotes: cells obtained before transplantation from donor or recipient. CD3+CD4+ and CD3+CD8+ populations were FACS-sorted from unstimulated pre-transplant donor and recipient cells taken from spleen or lymph nodes. This entry belongs to a study of graft-versus-host responses after intestinal transplantation (dated by TCRdb to 2020 to 2023). Regarding the study in general: Recipients received multivisceral, liver-intestinal, or isolated intestinal transplants. Every recipient was given anti-thymocyte globulin induction, followed by roughly 3 years of maintenance tacrolimus and steroids. After intestinal transplantation, graft-versus-host and host-versus-graft alloreactive T cell clones were followed in the graft, circulation and bone marrow using bulk TCR-beta CDR3 sequencing. Alloreactive clones were identified by sequencing pre-transplant mixed lymphocyte reaction products and comparing these products with unstimulated pre-transplant donor and recipient T cells. A cohort of approximately 23 intestinal transplant recipients, including one retransplant, was enrolled, and a few patients lacking pretransplant specimens were excluded. Donor T cell macrochimerism was defined as a peak of at least 4% donor T cells among recipient peripheral blood mononuclear cells. Rather than going through the commercial service, samples from three later patients were sequenced in-house on an Illumina MiSeq and processed with MiXCR. What the work shows at the level of the full study, not this receptor alone: GvH clones were detected in recipient bone marrow, and some of these GvH clones were observed earlier in ileal mucosa or blood, consistent with an intestinal mucosal origin. Conclusions were limited by the relatively low number and heterogeneity of intestinal transplant patients. Patients with donor T cell macrochimerism had high GvH to HvG T cell clonal ratios in their allografts. Early after transplant, peak levels of circulating GvH clones were associated with declines in HvG clones.

The germline V gene (reference sequence) sets CDR1 to PRHDT and CDR2 to FYEKMQ. The CDR3 spans 13 residues, from the cysteine through the phenylalanine. Only CDR3 DNA remains: 39 bases, in frame from the first base. V drops 0 bases and J drops 4 bases, leaving 5 bases in between. This clonotype originated in a human donor who received an intestinal transplant. The material sequenced was unstimulated CD8+ T cells sorted from spleen or lymph node cells, taken before intestinal transplant. The rearrangement joined TRBV13 to TRBJ2-3; the D gene identity is not certain. The CDR3 in this case is CASSLGRSDTQYF. In nucleotide form, the sequence is TGTGCCAGCAGCTTAGGCCGGTCAGATACGCAGTATTTT.